This TCR beta chain was sequenced during a study of T cells in Graves' hyperthyroidism and ophthalmopathy. TCR beta CDR3 sequences were amplified from RNA transcripts. Using the HTBI primer set, a first-round RT-PCR was run on the TCR CDR3. TCRdb itself ran the multiplex PCR reads through MiXCR, one entry per CDR3 protein. In the table there are about 130,000 distinct CDR3 sequences, more than 20% of which are singletons. This clonotype has only a few counts. The antigen is unknown. Study conclusions and caveats: Ophthalmopathy onset followed model prediction by a median about 6.9 months. In the analysis, a 13 V-J model separated ophthalmopathy from stable hyperthyroidism.

The blood specimen was taken at initial hyperthyroidism diagnosis, before any ophthalmopathy symptoms. PBMCs were obtained from about 9 ml fresh peripheral blood. CDR1 GTSNPN and CDR2 SVGIG come from the germline V gene (reference sequence). This CDR3 spans 13 amino acids. Trimming took off 2 bases at V and 0 bases at J, with 5 bases between the two ends. This sequence originates from a woman aged 45-65 years with Graves' hyperthyroidism that later progressed to Graves' ophthalmopathy. Sequencing was performed on blood. V gene TRBV30 combines with J gene TRBJ1-3; D gene uncertain. The CDR3 spells CAWSSVSGNTIYF. The CDR3 coding sequence is TGTGCCTGGAGTTCCGTCTCTGGAAACACCATATATTTT.